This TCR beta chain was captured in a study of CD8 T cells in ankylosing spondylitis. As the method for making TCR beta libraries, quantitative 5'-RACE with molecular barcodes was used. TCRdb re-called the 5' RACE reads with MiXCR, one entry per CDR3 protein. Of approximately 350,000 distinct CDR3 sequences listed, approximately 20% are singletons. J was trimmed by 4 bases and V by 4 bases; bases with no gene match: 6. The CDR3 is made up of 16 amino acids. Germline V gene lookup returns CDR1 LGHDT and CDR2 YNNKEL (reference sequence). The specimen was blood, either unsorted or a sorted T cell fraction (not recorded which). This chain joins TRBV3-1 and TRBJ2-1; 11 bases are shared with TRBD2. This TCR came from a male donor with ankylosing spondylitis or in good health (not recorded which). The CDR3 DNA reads TGTGCCAGCAGCCGAGGGACTAGCGGAGAATACAATGAGCAGTTCTTC. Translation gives CASSRGTSGEYNEQFF.